A selection of T cell receptor beta chains follows, all from one sample in a study of T cell changes during pregnancy in multiple sclerosis. Profiled with immunoSEQ multiplex PCR; TCRdb holds only in-frame clones, not every one. The top ten clones hold approximately 0.81% of a sample with about 40,000 clones, approximately 90% of them seen once. Sequences were derived from CD4+ T cells from peripheral blood mononuclear cells, sampled before pregnancy. These receptor sequences come from a female donor with multiple sclerosis, enrolled in a pregnancy study. CDR3s include the opening cysteine and the closing phenylalanine or tryptophan. D genes are given only for firm matches. Only part of the rows carry a size: once, few, many, or a class if the clone is expanded.

CASSLGHRGASTGELFF,TGCGCCAGCAGCTTGGGGCACCGGGGAGCCAGCACCGGGGAGCTGTTTTTT,TRBJ2-2,TRBV5-1,-,-
CASSLGRLAGGANTYNEQFF,TGTGCCAGCAGCCTCGGGCGACTAGCGGGAGGGGCGAATACCTACAATGAGCAGTTCTTC,TRBJ2-1,TRBV7-6,-,TRBD2
CASSLGETGANVLTF,TGTGCCAGCAGTTTAGGGGAGACTGGGGCCAACGTCCTGACTTTC,TRBJ2-6,TRBV28,few,-
CASSRTGGTNTGELFF,TGTGCCAGTAGTAGAACGGGAGGGACGAACACCGGGGAGCTGTTTTTT,TRBJ2-2,TRBV19,-,TRBD2
CATCIDRGTDTQYF,TGTGCCACCTGCATAGACAGAGGAACAGATACGCAGTATTTT,TRBJ2-3,TRBV15,-,-
CAIIPSQASPYTGELFF,TGTGCCATCATACCGTCTCAAGCTAGCCCTTACACCGGGGAGCTGTTTTTT,TRBJ2-2,TRBV10-3,-,-
CASSFERWGTQYF,TGTGCCAGCAGTTTTGAGCGGTGGGGGACCCAGTACTTC,TRBJ2-5,TRBV28,-,-
CAISGTDNSNQPQHF,TGTGCCATCAGCGGGACAGACAATAGCAATCAGCCCCAGCATTTT,TRBJ1-5,TRBV10-3,-,TRBD1
CASSSGLGEQFF,TGTGCCAGCAGCTCGGGACTCGGGGAGCAGTTCTTC,TRBJ2-1,TRBV7-8,-,-
CASSKAIRDRGGTQYF,TGTGCCAGCAGCAAAGCGATAAGGGACAGGGGCGGTACGCAGTATTTT,TRBJ2-3,TRBV21-1,-,-
CASSHSGGMYNEQFF,TGCGCCAGCAGTCATAGCGGGGGGATGTACAATGAGCAGTTCTTC,TRBJ2-1,TRBV5-1,-,TRBD2
CASRRLAGGTTGELFF,TGTGCCAGCAGGAGACTAGCGGGAGGTACTACCGGGGAGCTGTTTTTT,TRBJ2-2,TRBV2,-,TRBD2
CASSSLPSGANVLTF,TGTGCCAGTAGCTCCCTTCCGTCTGGGGCCAACGTCCTGACTTTC,TRBJ2-6,TRBV19,-,-
CASSQDGRNEQFF,TGTGCCAGCAGCCAAGACGGTCGCAATGAGCAGTTCTTC,TRBJ2-1,TRBV4-2,few,-
CASSVADRNYGYTF,TGTGCCAGCAGCGTAGCGGACAGGAACTATGGCTACACCTTC,TRBJ1-2,TRBV5-8,-,TRBD1
CASSPIRLAGGKKSYNEQFF,TGTGCCAGCAGCCCCATTAGACTAGCGGGGGGAAAAAAGTCCTACAATGAGCAGTTCTTC,TRBJ2-1,TRBV4-2,-,TRBD2
CASSAREGNTGELFF,TGCGCCAGCAGCGCGCGGGAGGGTAACACCGGGGAGCTGTTTTTT,TRBJ2-2,TRBV5-1,-,TRBD2
CASSARTVQRSSYEQYF,TGTGCCAGCAGTGCTAGGACAGTTCAACGCAGCTCCTACGAGCAGTACTTC,TRBJ2-7,TRBV28,-,-
CASSLWTSGRAIYEQYF,TGTGCCAGCAGCTTGTGGACTAGCGGGAGGGCCATCTACGAGCAGTACTTC,TRBJ2-7,TRBV5-4,-,TRBD2
CASSLITGGASSGNTIYF,TGTGCCAGCAGCCTAATCACAGGTGGGGCGAGCTCTGGAAACACCATATATTTT,TRBJ1-3,TRBV7-8,-,-
CASRTGGGRETQYF,TGCGCCAGCAGGACAGGGGGTGGACGAGAGACCCAGTACTTC,TRBJ2-5,TRBV5-1,once,TRBD1
CSAQGFAYEQYF,TGCAGCGCCCAGGGGTTCGCCTACGAGCAGTACTTC,TRBJ2-7,TRBV29-1,-,-
CASGTGSTGELFF,TGCGCCAGCGGAACAGGGAGCACCGGGGAGCTGTTTTTT,TRBJ2-2,TRBV4-3,-,-
CASSSGLAVYEQYF,TGTGCCAGCAGTTCCGGACTAGCGGTCTACGAGCAGTACTTC,TRBJ2-7,TRBV6-5,-,TRBD2
CATSRDLRGQGLYSNQPQHF,TGTGCCACCAGCAGAGATCTGAGGGGACAGGGATTATATAGCAATCAGCCCCAGCATTTT,TRBJ1-5,TRBV15,-,TRBD1
CSVEGGGATEAFF,TGCAGCGTTGAGGGGGGGGGTGCCACTGAAGCTTTCTTT,TRBJ1-1,TRBV29-1,-,-
CASSFLAGGDNEQFF,TGTGCCAGCAGCTTCTTAGCGGGGGGAGACAATGAGCAGTTCTTC,TRBJ2-1,TRBV7-2,-,TRBD2
CASSSRDRGRGETQYF,TGCGCCAGCAGCTCCCGGGACAGGGGGCGGGGAGAGACCCAGTACTTC,TRBJ2-5,TRBV5-1,-,TRBD1
CASSKDKNYGYTF,TGTGCCAGCAGTAAAGACAAAAACTATGGCTACACCTTC,TRBJ1-2,TRBV28,-,-
CAWSGARTGELFF,TGTGCCTGGAGTGGGGCAAGAACCGGGGAGCTGTTTTTT,TRBJ2-2,TRBV30,-,-
CASSFGQGMGGYTF,TGCGCCAGCAGCTTTGGACAGGGAATGGGTGGCTACACCTTC,TRBJ1-2,TRBV5-1,-,TRBD1
CASTTGGSGRRLSYNEQFF,TGTGCCAGCACCACCGGGGGTAGCGGGAGACGTTTAAGCTACAATGAGCAGTTCTTC,TRBJ2-1,TRBV27,-,TRBD2